This T cell receptor (beta chain) comes out of a study of T cells and copy number aberrations in small-cell lung cancer. Study conclusions and caveats: A small sample size limited this study; results need validation.

Patients with resected limited-stage small-cell lung cancer, operated 2008 to 2020. Regarding this clone: Its antigen remains unidentified.

Data came from immunoSEQ multiplex PCR; TCRdb stores just in-frame clones and leaves some out. The table has under 8,000 clones, roughly four fifths seen once; the top ten hold less than 6%. V lost 5 bases and J 6 bases, leaving 17 bases between the germline ends. This CDR3 spans 14 amino acids. From germline, CDR1 is MDHEN and CDR2 SYDVKM. The sample taken for sequencing was normal tissue next to the tumor. The rearrangement links TRBV28 to TRBJ2-7; D is uncertain. This clonotype was obtained from a woman between 50 and 59 years old with small cell lung cancer. The CDR3, as DNA: TGTGCCAGCAGTCTTCACCTAACGACGGGCGAGCAGTACTTC. This translates into CASSLHLTTGEQYF.